One and the same sample provided the 19 T cell receptor beta chains below, sequenced in a study of blood T cell repertoires in COVID-19. This table comes from immunoSEQ multiplex PCR, and its TCRdb copy is limited to in-frame clones, with some not included. The table shows 150,000 to 200,000 clones, with 80% to 95% occurring only once. The specimen was peripheral blood. These TCRs come from a man aged 50 to 59 with acute or convalescent COVID-19.

The V gene is TRBV7-9, the J gene TRBJ1-1, with TRBD1 as a possible D gene (5 bases). Trimming took 4 bases from V and 6 from J, leaving 15 bases between them. The germline V gene has CDR1 SEHNR and CDR2 FQNEAQ (reference sequence). The CDR3 sequence is 14 residues long. CDR3 DNA: TGTGCCAGCAGCTCGGGACTCTTTGTCGCTGAAGCTTTCTTT. As protein: CASSSGLFVAEAFF. The full variable domain, in which reference TRBV7-9 and TRBJ1-1 provide the parts outside the CDR3, is DTGVSQNPRHKITKRGQNVTFRCDPISEHNRLYWYRQTLGQGPEFLTYFQNEAQLEKSRLLSDRFSAERPKGSFSTLEIQRTEQGDSAMYLCASSSGLFVAEAFFGQGTRLTVV.

The chain is built from TRBV7-8 and TRBJ2-2, with 9 bases identical to TRBD2. V lost 2 bases to trimming and J lost 6 bases; unmatched junction nucleotides: 7. This CDR3 spans 16 amino acids. CDR1 SGHVS and CDR2 FQNEAQ come from the germline V gene. CDR3 bases: TGTGCCAGCAGCTTAAGTCTAGCGGGAAGGCCCGGGGAGCTGTTTTTT. Its translation: CASSLSLAGRPGELFF.

V and J are TRBV10-3 and TRBJ2-1, with TRBD2 matching over 10 bases. The J segment lost 4 bases and the V segment lost 8 bases, leaving 8 bases of the junction unmatched. Germline lookup yields CDR1 ENHRY and CDR2 SYGVKD. CDR3 size: 15 residues. This CDR3 is CAIQAEREGYNEQFF. The CDR3 DNA reads TGTGCCATCCAAGCTGAGCGGGAGGGATACAATGAGCAGTTCTTC.

This clone has only a few counts. V usage is TRBV6-1 and J usage is TRBJ1-2; D uncertain. The ends were cut back, 1 base at V and 4 bases at J, with 10 bases in the middle. The CDR3 length is 14 residues. Germline V gene data show CDR1 as MNHNS and CDR2 as SASEGT. CDR3 coding DNA: TGTGCCAGCAGTGAAGGGAGTATCGGCTATGGCTACACCTTC. Encoded protein: CASSEGSIGYGYTF.

This clone was found once. This sequence joins TRBV28 and TRBJ2-5; 7 positions match TRBD1. Losses at the gene ends were 1 base for V and 2 bases for J; bases not matched to a gene: 1. This CDR3 has 14 residues. Germline CDR1 is MDHEN and CDR2 is SYDVKM. CDR3 loop: CASSLSGGQETQYF. CDR3 nucleotide sequence: TGTGCCAGCAGTTTATCAGGGGGACAAGAGACCCAGTACTTC.

This chain links TRBV6-2 or TRBV6-3 with TRBJ2-7; the match to TRBD1 covers 8 bases. Unmatched junction bases numbered 6, after V lost 0 bases and J lost 2 bases. CDR1 is MNHEY, CDR2 SVGEGT, per germline. This CDR3 has 16 amino acids. The CDR3 here is CASSYSSGTGAYEQYV. The CDR3 DNA reads as TGTGCCAGCAGTTACTCGAGTGGGACAGGTGCCTACGAGCAGTACGTC.

The CDR3 coding sequence is TGTGCCAGCAGCACCCACCCGACAGGGGTGAATGAAAAACTGTTTTTT. Residues: CASSTHPTGVNEKLFF. This chain connects TRBV9 to TRBJ1-4; 8 nucleotides align to TRBD1. CDR1 and CDR2 (germline): SGDLS, YYNGEE. This CDR3 has 16 residues. After removal of 4 bases from V and 5 bases from J, the junction contained 10 bases not matched to a gene. Filled out from reference TRBV9 and TRBJ1-4, the complete variable domain reads DSGVTQTPKHLITATGQRVTLRCSPRSGDLSVYWYQQSLDQGLQFLIQYYNGEERAKGNILERFSAQQFPDLHSELNLSSLELGDSALYFCASSTHPTGVNEKLFFGSGTQLSVL.

V is TRBV7-8 and J is TRBJ1-6; D call uncertain. With 5 bases removed from V and 7 bases from J, the gap between germline ends came to 12 bases. The V gene's germline CDR1 is SGHVS and CDR2 FQNEAQ. This CDR3 is built from 14 residues. In DNA form, the CDR3 reads TGTGCCAGCAGCCACTTCGACAAGAATTCACCCCTCCACTTT. Its translation: CASSHFDKNSPLHF.

The chain couples TRBV5-5 to TRBJ1-2; 7 nucleotides align to TRBD1. V shed 3 bases, J shed 7 bases, and the junction held 6 bases outside the gene matches. Per germline, CDR1 SGHKS and CDR2 YYEKEE (reference sequence). This CDR3 region has 13 residues. In DNA form, the CDR3 reads TGTGCCAGCAGCTACCAGGGGGTAGGTGGCTACACCTTC. Amino acid sequence: CASSYQGVGGYTF.

V and J are TRBV5-1 and TRBJ1-4; 9 bases align to TRBD1. There are 15 residues in the CDR3. Germline V gives CDR1 SGHRS, CDR2 YFSETQ. V was pared by 4 bases and J by 5 bases, with 6 bases of the junction left unmatched. CDR3 bases: TGCGCCAGCAGCAGAAACAGGGGGCTGAATGAAAAACTGTTTTTT. Encoded protein: CASSRNRGLNEKLFF.

This chain uses TRBV18 with TRBJ1-1; 9 bases line up with TRBD1. The germline gives CDR1 KGHSH, CDR2 LQKENI. CDR3 length equals 17 residues. With V trimmed by 4 bases and J by 3 bases, 12 bases remained unmatched. The CDR3 reads CASSHAGTGRGDTEAFF. The CDR3 region has the DNA TGTGCCAGCTCACACGCCGGGACAGGGAGAGGTGACACTGAAGCTTTCTTT.

This chain uses TRBV7-2 with TRBJ1-2, with D uncertain. The CDR3 has 14 residues. V was shortened by 4 bases and J by 3 bases, with 12 bases between the two germline ends. Per the germline V gene, CDR1 is SGHTA and CDR2 is FQGNSA. The CDR3: CASSSPEVDYGYTF. For the CDR3, the DNA is TGTGCCAGCAGCTCCCCCGAGGTCGACTATGGCTACACCTTC.

This chain uses TRBV27 with TRBJ1-6; 8 bases fit TRBD1. Germline CDR1 reads MNHEY; CDR2 reads SMNVEV (reference sequence). The CDR3 covers 17 residues. Trimming removed 5 bases from V and 3 bases from J; junction bases left unmatched: 9. The CDR3 loop is CASSPYLDRDYNSPLHF. In nucleotides, the CDR3 is TGTGCCAGCAGTCCGTATTTGGACAGGGACTATAATTCACCCCTCCACTTT.

This clone appeared a few times. This chain links TRBV10-3 with TRBJ2-2; D is possibly TRBD2 (5 bases). This CDR3 is built from 14 residues. V was trimmed by 8 bases and J by 6 bases, leaving 16 bases between them. Germline V gives CDR1 ENHRY, CDR2 SYGVKD. CDR3 protein: CAIGAGVVSGELFF. The CDR3 DNA follows: TGTGCCATCGGCGCGGGTGTTGTCTCCGGGGAGCTGTTTTTT.

The chain employs TRBV27 and TRBJ1-1; 7 bases map to TRBD1. V trimming: 6 bases; J trimming: 1 base; junction bases outside the gene matches: 5. Per the germline V gene, CDR1 is MNHEY and CDR2 is SMNVEV (reference sequence). CDR3 length equals 14 residues. This CDR3 reads CASSPGQTNTEAFF. CDR3 DNA sequence: TGTGCCAGCAGCCCGGGACAGACGAACACTGAAGCTTTCTTT.

The chain uses TRBV6-5 and TRBJ2-3; D is uncertain. The CDR3 contains 14 residues. The V end lost 3 bases, the J end lost 6 bases, and 13 bases lay between the germline ends. The germline gives CDR1 MNHEY, CDR2 SVGAGI. The CDR3 bases are TGTGCCAGCAGTTATAGTCGAGCCCTGGATACGCAGTATTTT. This codes for CASSYSRALDTQYF.

The chain employs TRBV7-2 and TRBJ2-1, with 9 nucleotides matching TRBD2. This CDR3 contains 17 residues. Germline V gene sequence: CDR1 SGHTA, CDR2 FQGNSA. After removal of 5 bases from V and 4 bases from J, the junction contained 12 bases not matched to a gene. This chain's CDR3 is CASSRPPLAGRYNEQFF. The CDR3 DNA reads as TGTGCCAGCAGCCGTCCCCCCCTAGCGGGGCGATACAATGAGCAGTTCTTC.

J is TRBJ2-3 and V is TRBV4-1; D is possibly TRBD2 (6 bases). Germline V gene sequence: CDR1 MGHRA, CDR2 YSYEKL. V dropped 2 bases and J dropped 4 bases, with 13 bases sitting between them. The CDR3 has 15 residues. The CDR3 bases are TGCGCCAGCAGCCAACTCCCGGGGGTTCCAGATACGCAGTATTTT. As protein: CASSQLPGVPDTQYF.

The gene calls are TRBV7-2 and TRBJ2-7; TRBD1 is a possible D gene (5 bases). The CDR3 loop spans 15 amino acids. Trimming took 1 base from V and 1 from J, leaving 11 bases between them. Germline V gene sequence: CDR1 SGHTA, CDR2 FQGNSA. The CDR3 DNA is TGTGCCAGCAGCTTAGTCCCGGCAGGGTCCTACGAGCAGTACTTC. This codes for CASSLVPAGSYEQYF.